The 21 T cell receptor beta chains in this list originate from one sample, sequenced in a study of Graves' ophthalmopathy and Graves' hyperthyroidism. The study amplified TCR beta CDR3 regions using RNA transcripts. Scientists carried out first-round RT-PCR using HTBI primers and then a second-round multiplex PCR. Each CDR3 protein gets one entry after TCRdb re-called the multiplex PCR reads with MiXCR. This table has 40,000 or so distinct CDR3 sequences, approximately 52% appearing once. Input material: peripheral blood. All receptors derive from an adult man with Graves' ophthalmopathy.

CDR3: CAIRGSRDREAGYTF. CDR3 bases: TGTGCCATCAGAGGATCCAGGGACAGGGAGGCTGGCTACACCTTC. This rearrangement joins TRBV10-3 to TRBJ1-2, with 9 nucleotides matching TRBD1. The CDR3 has 15 residues. Germline V lookup: CDR1 ENHRY, CDR2 SYGVKD. V was clipped by 6 bases and J by 7 bases; unmatched bases: 12.

Only a few counts were recorded for this clonotype. This rearrangement joins TRBV2 to TRBJ1-2; 9 bases are a match to TRBD1. CDR1 and CDR2 from the germline V gene are SNHLY and FYNNEI. With 5 bases clipped from V and 9 bases from J, the junction kept 4 bases outside the gene matches. This CDR3 has 12 amino acids. CDR3 sequence: CASSPGQGRYTF. The CDR3 region has the DNA TGTGCCAGCAGTCCGGGACAGGGCCGCTACACCTTC.

There are many counts of this clonotype. The gene calls are TRBV6-5 and TRBJ2-5, with D perhaps matching TRBD2 (6 bases). Trimming took 4 bases from V and 2 from J, leaving 17 bases between them. Germline V gives CDR1 MNHEY, CDR2 SVGAGI. This CDR3 is built from 16 residues. In nucleotides, the CDR3 is TGTGCCAGCAGTTTAAAGGTGGGGACTGAACAAGAGACCCAGTACTTC. This sequence encodes CASSLKVGTEQETQYF.

The V and J genes are TRBV28 and TRBJ2-2, with TRBD1 matching 7 bases. V trimming: 8 bases; J trimming: 5 bases; junction bases outside the gene matches: 20. Germline V gene data show CDR1 as MDHEN and CDR2 as SYDVKM. The CDR3 length is 18 residues. The CDR3 region is CASAPWGRQGPQTGELFF. In DNA, the CDR3 is TGTGCCAGCGCCCCTTGGGGGAGACAGGGTCCTCAGACCGGGGAGCTGTTTTTT.

This clonotype has ten or more counts. The chain carries TRBV5-6 and TRBJ2-5, with D possibly matching TRBD2 (5 bases). CDR3 length: 16 amino acids. Germline-derived CDR1 and CDR2 are SGHDT and YYEEEE. The V end lost 1 base, the J end lost 5 bases, and 18 bases lay between the germline ends. DNA of the CDR3: TGTGCCAGCAGCTTGAGTCGCCTAGCCCGCGGGGAGACCCAGTACTTC. This translates into CASSLSRLARGETQYF.

This clonotype was recorded many times. The chain combines TRBV2 with TRBJ2-6; D unresolved. The germline V gene encodes CDR1 SNHLY and CDR2 FYNNEI. V was cut by 6 bases and J by 1 base, with 10 bases left in between. CDR3 length: 15 amino acids. The CDR3 loop reads CASSAPQSGANVLTF. The CDR3 nucleotides are TGTGCCAGCAGCGCCCCGCAATCTGGGGCCAACGTCCTGACTTTC. Complete variable domain (other parts from reference TRBV2 and TRBJ2-6): EPEVTQTPSHQVTQMGQEVILRCVPISNHLYFYWYRQILGQKVEFLVSFYNNEISEKSEIFDDQFSVERPDGSNFTLKIRSTKLEDSAMYFCASSAPQSGANVLTFGAGSRLTVL.

At least ten counts were recorded for this clonotype. This chain uses TRBV11-2 with TRBJ2-5; 8 nucleotides match TRBD1. Per germline, CDR1 SGHAT and CDR2 FQNNGV. The V segment lost 1 base and the J segment 3 bases; nucleotides outside the gene matches: 4. The CDR3 contains 15 residues. This chain's CDR3 is CASSLARTGKETQYF. The CDR3 DNA reads as TGTGCCAGCAGCTTAGCTCGGACAGGGAAAGAGACCCAGTACTTC.

The V and J genes are TRBV10-3 and TRBJ1-1, with D possibly matching TRBD1 (5 bases). Trimming left V 11 bases short and J 0 bases short, with 19 bases between. This CDR3 contains 15 residues. From germline, CDR1 is ENHRY and CDR2 SYGVKD. CDR3 nucleotide sequence: TGTGCCCACGCGCCGGGCAGGGCGTTGAACACTGAAGCTTTCTTT. This encodes CAHAPGRALNTEAFF.

This clonotype has only one observation. The chain has TRBV7-9 and TRBJ2-3; D is possibly TRBD1 or TRBD2 (5 bases each). V was shortened by 2 bases and J by 2 bases, with 8 bases between the two germline ends. There are 14 residues in the CDR3. Germline V gives CDR1 SEHNR, CDR2 FQNEAQ (reference sequence). The CDR3 loop reads CASSLRGSTDTQYF. The CDR3 region has the DNA TGTGCCAGCAGCTTACGGGGCTCCACAGATACGCAGTATTTT.

The chain recombines TRBV2 with TRBJ1-6; tentatively, D is TRBD1 (5 bases). This CDR3 is 14 amino acids long. Germline V gene lookup returns CDR1 SNHLY and CDR2 FYNNEI. The V end lost 3 bases, the J end lost 5 bases, and 8 bases lay between the germline ends. CDR3 sequence: CASSEGQHNSPLHF. CDR3 coding DNA: TGTGCCAGCAGTGAGGGGCAGCATAATTCACCCCTCCACTTT.

This clonotype was counted ten times or more. V usage is TRBV18 and J usage is TRBJ1-2, with a tentative D call TRBD1 (5 bases). The germline CDR1 and CDR2 sequences are KGHSH and LQKENI. The CDR3 runs to 13 residues. The V end lost 8 bases, the J end lost 4 bases, and 14 bases lay between the germline ends. The CDR3 DNA reads as TGTGCCAGCACCGCCGACAGAGCCTATGGCTACACCTTC. This codes for CASTADRAYGYTF.

The CDR3 sequence is CASSPGWGETQYF. The CDR3 region has the DNA TGTGCCAGCAGCCCCGGGTGGGGAGAGACCCAGTACTTC. This chain uses TRBV11-2 with TRBJ2-5, with D uncertain. The CDR3 is 13 residues long. From germline, CDR1 is SGHAT and CDR2 FQNNGV. Between the trimmed V and J ends, which lost 5 bases and 4 bases, there was a span of 11 bases.

This clonotype turned up a few times. A much larger clone lies one base from this, so it may be a read error. The CDR3 nucleotides read TGTGCCAGCAGAGCCCACAATGAGCAGTCCTTC. Residues: CASRAHNEQSF. This chain connects TRBV3-1 to TRBJ2-1; D ambiguous. Per germline, CDR1 LGHDT and CDR2 YNNKEL (reference sequence). CDR3 length: 11 residues.

This clonotype was counted many times. CDR3 amino acids: CASRLRGTGTGELFF. The CDR3 DNA reads TGTGCCAGCAGGTTGAGGGGTACGGGCACCGGGGAGCTGTTTTTT. V gene TRBV2 combines with J gene TRBJ2-2, with D possibly being TRBD1 or TRBD2 (5 bases each). V shed 6 bases and J shed 4 bases, with 15 bases lying between them. The CDR3 is made up of 15 amino acids. CDR1 SNHLY and CDR2 FYNNEI come from the germline V gene.

This rearrangement joins TRBV18 to TRBJ1-1, with TRBD1 matching over 7 bases. Germline values: CDR1 KGHSH, CDR2 LQKENI. After removal of 0 bases from V and 4 bases from J, the junction contained 8 bases not matched to a gene. The CDR3 is made up of 16 amino acids. CDR3 in amino acids: CASSPPSRGRFTEAFF. In nucleotides, the CDR3 is TGTGCCAGCTCACCACCGAGTAGGGGGCGGTTCACTGAAGCTTTCTTT.

The chain recombines TRBV5-4 with TRBJ1-2; D unclear. Between the trimmed V and J ends, which lost 4 bases and 4 bases, there was a span of 8 bases. CDR1 is SGHNT, CDR2 YYREEE, per germline (reference sequence). This CDR3 is 12 amino acids long. CDR3 bases: TGTGCCAGCAGCCCAGGTGTCTATGGCTACACCTTC. Its protein product is CASSPGVYGYTF.

There are many counts of this clonotype. This rearrangement joins TRBV30 to TRBJ2-7; TRBD2 matches 8 bases. Germline V gene sequence: CDR1 GTSNPN, CDR2 SVGIG (reference sequence). Trimming cost V 0 bases and J 6 bases; bases outside gene matches: 7. The CDR3 runs 14 residues. The CDR3 spells CAWSVRAGGGEQYF. CDR3 sequence (DNA): TGTGCCTGGAGTGTAAGGGCGGGGGGCGGCGAGCAGTACTTC.

The sample holds many counts of this clonotype. This CDR3 reads CASSPEETQYF. The CDR3, as DNA: TGTGCCAGCTCACCAGAAGAGACCCAGTACTTC. The V call is TRBV18, the J call TRBJ2-5; D not certain. Germline V CDR1 and CDR2: KGHSH, LQKENI. V lost 2 bases to trimming and J lost 3 bases, with 1 base between them. The CDR3 totals 11 residues. Based on the CDR3 plus reference TRBV18 and TRBJ2-5, the full variable domain is NAGVMQNPRHLVRRRGQEARLRCSPMKGHSHVYWYRQLPEEGLKFMVYLQKENIIDESGMPKERFSAEFPKEGPSILRIQQVVRGDSAAYFCASSPEETQYFGPGTRLLVL.

The J gene is TRBJ1-1, the V gene TRBV19, with 8 bases matching TRBD1. J lost 12 bases, V lost 7 bases, and 13 bases had no gene match. The CDR3 is 13 residues long. The V gene's germline CDR1 is LNHDA and CDR2 SQIVND (reference sequence). CDR3 in DNA: TGTGCCAGTACCGACTCCGGGACAGGCGTGTCTTTCTTT. This encodes CASTDSGTGVSFF.

This clonotype occurred many times. The V and J genes are TRBV28 and TRBJ2-5, with 9 bases identical to TRBD1. This CDR3 has 16 amino acids. CDR1 is MDHEN and CDR2 is SYDVKM in the germline V gene. The V and J ends lost 1 base and 6 bases, in that order; junction bases with no gene match: 9. The CDR3 spells CASSLSDRGAWKTQYF. CDR3 bases: TGTGCCAGCAGTTTATCCGACAGGGGGGCTTGGAAGACCCAGTACTTC.

This clonotype appeared many times. The V gene is TRBV6-1, the J gene TRBJ2-1, with 13 positions matching TRBD2. V lost 6 bases to trimming and J lost 6 bases; unmatched junction nucleotides: 5. Germline CDR1 MNHNS, CDR2 SASEGT. The CDR3 sequence is 15 residues long. The CDR3 DNA reads TGTGCCAGCAGGGGGGGACTAGCGGGGAGCAATGAGCAGTTCTTC. Encoded protein: CASRGGLAGSNEQFF.